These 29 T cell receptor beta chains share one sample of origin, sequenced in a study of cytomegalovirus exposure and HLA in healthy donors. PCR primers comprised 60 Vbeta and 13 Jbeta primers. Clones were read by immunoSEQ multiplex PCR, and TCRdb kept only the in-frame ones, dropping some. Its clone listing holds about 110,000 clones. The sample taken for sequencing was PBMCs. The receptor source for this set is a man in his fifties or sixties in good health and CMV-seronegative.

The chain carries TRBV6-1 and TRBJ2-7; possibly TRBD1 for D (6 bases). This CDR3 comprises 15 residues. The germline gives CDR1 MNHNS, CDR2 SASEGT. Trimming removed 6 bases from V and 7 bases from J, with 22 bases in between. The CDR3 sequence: CASRETGLGGWEQYF. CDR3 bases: TGTGCCAGCAGGGAGACGGGGTTAGGGGGATGGGAGCAGTACTTC.

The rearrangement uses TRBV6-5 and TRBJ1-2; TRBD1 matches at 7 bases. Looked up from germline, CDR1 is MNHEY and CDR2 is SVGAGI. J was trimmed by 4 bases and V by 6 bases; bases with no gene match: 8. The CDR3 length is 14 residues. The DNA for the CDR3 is TGTGCCAGCAGACCAACAGGGGTAGTCTATGGCTACACCTTC. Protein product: CASRPTGVVYGYTF.

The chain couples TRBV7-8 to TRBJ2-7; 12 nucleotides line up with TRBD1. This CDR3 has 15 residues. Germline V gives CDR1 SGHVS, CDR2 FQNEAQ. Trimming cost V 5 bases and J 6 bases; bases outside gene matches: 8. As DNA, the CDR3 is TGTGCCAGCAGCCCCAACCGGGACAGGGGGCTCGAGCAGTACTTC. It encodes CASSPNRDRGLEQYF.

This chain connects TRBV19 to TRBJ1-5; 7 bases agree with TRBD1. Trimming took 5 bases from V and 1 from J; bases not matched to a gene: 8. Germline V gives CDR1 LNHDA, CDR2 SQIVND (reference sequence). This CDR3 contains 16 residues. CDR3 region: CASSLHRGSSNQPQHF. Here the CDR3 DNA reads TGTGCCAGTAGTCTTCACAGGGGATCGAGCAATCAGCCCCAGCATTTT.

CDR3 protein: CASSLGTGGGYEQYF. CDR3 bases: TGTGCCAGCAGCTTAGGGACAGGGGGCGGGTACGAGCAGTACTTC. This chain links TRBV7-2 with TRBJ2-7; 11 bases agree with TRBD1. The trim removed 1 base at V and 4 bases at J, leaving 3 bases unmatched. Germline CDR1 reads SGHTA; CDR2 reads FQGNSA. CDR3 length: 15 amino acids.

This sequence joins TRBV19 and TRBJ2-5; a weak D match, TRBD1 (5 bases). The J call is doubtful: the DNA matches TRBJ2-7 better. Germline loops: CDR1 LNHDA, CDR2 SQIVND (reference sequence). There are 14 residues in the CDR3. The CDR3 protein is CASSIIRGSHEQYF. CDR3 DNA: TGTGCCAGTAGTATAATAAGGGGATCCCACGAGCAGTACTTC.

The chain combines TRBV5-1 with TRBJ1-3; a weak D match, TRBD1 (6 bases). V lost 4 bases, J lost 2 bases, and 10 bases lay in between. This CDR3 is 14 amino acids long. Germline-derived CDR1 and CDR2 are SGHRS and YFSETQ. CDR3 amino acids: CASSVTGAGNTIYF. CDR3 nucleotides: TGCGCCAGCAGCGTGACAGGAGCTGGAAACACCATATATTTT.

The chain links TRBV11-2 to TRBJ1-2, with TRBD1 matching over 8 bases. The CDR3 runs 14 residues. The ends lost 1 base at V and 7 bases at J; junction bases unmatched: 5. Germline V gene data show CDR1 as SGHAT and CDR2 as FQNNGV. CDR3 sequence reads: CASSLATGGVGYTF. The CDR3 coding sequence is TGTGCCAGCAGCTTAGCAACAGGGGGAGTTGGCTACACCTTC. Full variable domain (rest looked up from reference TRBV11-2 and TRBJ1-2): EAGVAQSPRYKIIEKRQSVAFWCNPISGHATLYWYQQILGQGPKLLIQFQNNGVVDDSQLPKDRFSAERLKGVDSTLKIQPAKLEDSAVYLCASSLATGGVGYTFGSGTRLTVV.

The CDR3 DNA reads TGCGCCAGCAGCCAACCGGGACAGGGGGTTACTGAAGCTTTCTTT. Protein sequence: CASSQPGQGVTEAFF. The V gene is TRBV4-3, the J gene TRBJ1-1, with 11 bases identical to TRBD1. The junction had 4 bases not matched to a gene; V was cut back by 2 bases and J by 5 bases. The germline gives CDR1 LGHNA, CDR2 YSLEER. The CDR3 runs 15 residues.

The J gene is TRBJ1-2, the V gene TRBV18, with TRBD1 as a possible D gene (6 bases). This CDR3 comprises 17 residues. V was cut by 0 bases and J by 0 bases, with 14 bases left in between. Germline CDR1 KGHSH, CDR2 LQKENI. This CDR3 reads CASSPPFIQGANYGYTF. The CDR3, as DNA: TGTGCCAGCTCACCACCTTTTATACAGGGAGCTAACTATGGCTACACCTTC.

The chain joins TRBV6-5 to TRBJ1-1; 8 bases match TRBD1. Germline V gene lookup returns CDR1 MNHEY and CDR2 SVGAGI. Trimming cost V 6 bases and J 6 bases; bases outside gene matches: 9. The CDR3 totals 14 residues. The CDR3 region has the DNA TGTGCCAGCAGAAACAGGGGGGACGAGGCTGAAGCTTTCTTT. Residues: CASRNRGDEAEAFF.

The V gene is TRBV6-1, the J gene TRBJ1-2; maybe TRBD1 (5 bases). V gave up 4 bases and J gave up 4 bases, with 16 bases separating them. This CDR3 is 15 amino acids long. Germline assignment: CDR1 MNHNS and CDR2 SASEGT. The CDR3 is CASSGRGTGSYGYTF. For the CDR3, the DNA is TGTGCCAGCAGTGGAAGAGGCACAGGATCCTATGGCTACACCTTC.

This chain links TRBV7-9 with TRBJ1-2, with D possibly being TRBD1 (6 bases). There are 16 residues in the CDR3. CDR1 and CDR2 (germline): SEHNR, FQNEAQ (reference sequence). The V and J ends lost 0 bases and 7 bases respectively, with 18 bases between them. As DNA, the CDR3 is TGTGCCAGCAGCTTAGCCGCTTTGCAGGGGATAAGTGGCTACACCTTC. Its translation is CASSLAALQGISGYTF.

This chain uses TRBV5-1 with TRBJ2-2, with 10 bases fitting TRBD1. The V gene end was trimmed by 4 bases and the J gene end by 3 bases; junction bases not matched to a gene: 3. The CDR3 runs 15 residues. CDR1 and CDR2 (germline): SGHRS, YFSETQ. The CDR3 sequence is CASSVDRGHTGELFF. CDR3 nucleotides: TGCGCCAGCAGCGTTGACAGGGGGCACACCGGGGAGCTGTTTTTT.

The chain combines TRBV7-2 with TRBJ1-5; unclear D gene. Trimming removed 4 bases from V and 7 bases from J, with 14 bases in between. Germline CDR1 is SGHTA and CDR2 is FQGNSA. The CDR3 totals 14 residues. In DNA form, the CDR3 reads TGTGCCAGCAGCTCCCGAAGCGGTGGGCAGCCCCAGCATTTT. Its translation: CASSSRSGGQPQHF.

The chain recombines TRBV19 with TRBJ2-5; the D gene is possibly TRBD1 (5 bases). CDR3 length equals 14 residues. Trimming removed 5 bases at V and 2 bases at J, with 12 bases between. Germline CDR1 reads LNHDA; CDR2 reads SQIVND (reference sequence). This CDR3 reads CASSQQDPQETQYF. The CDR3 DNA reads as TGTGCCAGTAGTCAACAGGATCCGCAAGAGACCCAGTACTTC.

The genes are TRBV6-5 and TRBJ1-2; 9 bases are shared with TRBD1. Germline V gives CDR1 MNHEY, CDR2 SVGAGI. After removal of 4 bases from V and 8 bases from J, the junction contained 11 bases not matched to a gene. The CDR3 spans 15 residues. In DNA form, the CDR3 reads TGTGCCAGCAGTTTCACCGGGACAGGGATTAGCGGCTACACCTTC. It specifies CASSFTGTGISGYTF.

CDR3 sequence (DNA): TGTGCCAGCAGCTTAAGACTAGTCCAAGAGACCCAGTACTTC. Residues: CASSLRLVQETQYF. V usage is TRBV11-3 and J usage is TRBJ2-5, with D maybe TRBD2 (6 bases). This CDR3 is built from 14 residues. CDR1 is SGHNT and CDR2 is YENEEA in the germline V gene. Trimming removed 2 bases at V and 1 base at J, with 8 bases between. Supplemented by reference TRBV11-3 and TRBJ2-5, the full variable domain reads EAGVVQSPRYKIIEKKQPVAFWCNPISGHNTLYWYLQNLGQGPELLIRYENEEAVDDSQLPKDRFSAERLKGVDSTLKIQPAELGDSAVYLCASSLRLVQETQYFGPGTRLLVL.

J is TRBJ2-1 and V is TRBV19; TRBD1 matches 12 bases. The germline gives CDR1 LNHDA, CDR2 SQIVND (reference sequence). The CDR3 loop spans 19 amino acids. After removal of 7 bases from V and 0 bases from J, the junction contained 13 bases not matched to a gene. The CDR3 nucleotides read TGTGCCAGTACCTTAGGGACAGGGGGCGCCGGGTTCTCCTACAATGAGCAGTTCTTC. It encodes CASTLGTGGAGFSYNEQFF.

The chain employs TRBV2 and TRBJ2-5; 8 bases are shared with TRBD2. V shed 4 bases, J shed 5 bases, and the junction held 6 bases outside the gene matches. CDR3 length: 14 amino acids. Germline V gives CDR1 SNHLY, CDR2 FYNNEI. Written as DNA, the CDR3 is TGTGCCAGCAGTGTCCTTAGCGGGATCGAGACCCAGTACTTC. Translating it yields CASSVLSGIETQYF.

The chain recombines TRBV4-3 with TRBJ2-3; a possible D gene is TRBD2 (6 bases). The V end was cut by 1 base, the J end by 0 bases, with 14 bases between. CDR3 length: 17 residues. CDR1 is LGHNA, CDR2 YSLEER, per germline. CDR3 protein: CASSQGVLGTSTDTQYF. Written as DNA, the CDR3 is TGCGCCAGCAGCCAAGGCGTTTTGGGGACTAGCACAGATACGCAGTATTTT.

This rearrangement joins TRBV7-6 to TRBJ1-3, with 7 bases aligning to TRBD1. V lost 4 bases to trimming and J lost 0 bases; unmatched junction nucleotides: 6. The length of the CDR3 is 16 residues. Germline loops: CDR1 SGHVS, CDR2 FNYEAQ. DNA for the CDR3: TGTGCCAGCAGCTCACCCAGGGACAGCTCTGGAAACACCATATATTTT. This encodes CASSSPRDSSGNTIYF.

In DNA form, the CDR3 reads TGCGCCAGCACTCGGGCGGGTGCAGAGACCCAGTACTTC. Amino acid sequence: CASTRAGAETQYF. The chain recombines TRBV5-1 with TRBJ2-5; D is perhaps TRBD2 (5 bases). The germline V gene encodes CDR1 SGHRS and CDR2 YFSETQ. The CDR3 contains 13 residues. V lost 6 bases and J lost 4, with 13 bases in between.

In nucleotides, the CDR3 is TGTGCCAGCCGATCGACAGGGGCAACTGAAGCTTTCTTT. This gives the protein CASRSTGATEAFF. The rearrangement joins TRBV6-4 to TRBJ1-1; 8 bases are a match to TRBD1. The germline V gene encodes CDR1 MRHNA and CDR2 SNTAGT. Trimming at V came to 8 bases and at J to 5 bases, leaving 7 bases not matched to a gene. The CDR3 has 13 amino acids.

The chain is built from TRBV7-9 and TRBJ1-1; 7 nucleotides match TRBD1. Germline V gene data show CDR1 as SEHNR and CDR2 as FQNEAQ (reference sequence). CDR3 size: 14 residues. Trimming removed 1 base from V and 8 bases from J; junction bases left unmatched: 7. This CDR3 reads CASSLGRDSQEAFF. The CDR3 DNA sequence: TGTGCCAGCAGCTTAGGTCGGGACAGCCAAGAAGCTTTCTTT.

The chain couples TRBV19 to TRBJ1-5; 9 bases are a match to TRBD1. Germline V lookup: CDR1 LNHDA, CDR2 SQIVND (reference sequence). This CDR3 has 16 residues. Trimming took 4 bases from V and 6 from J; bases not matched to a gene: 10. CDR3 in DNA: TGTGCCAGTAGTACCAACAGGGGGCGGTCGGGTCAGCCCCAGCATTTT. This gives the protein CASSTNRGRSGQPQHF.

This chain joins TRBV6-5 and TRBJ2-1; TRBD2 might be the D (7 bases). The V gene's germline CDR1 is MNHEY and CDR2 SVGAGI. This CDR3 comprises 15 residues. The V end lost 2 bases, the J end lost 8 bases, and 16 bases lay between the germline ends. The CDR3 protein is CASSYGGAPLDEQFF. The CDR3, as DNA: TGTGCCAGCAGTTACGGGGGGGCCCCCCTCGATGAGCAGTTCTTC.

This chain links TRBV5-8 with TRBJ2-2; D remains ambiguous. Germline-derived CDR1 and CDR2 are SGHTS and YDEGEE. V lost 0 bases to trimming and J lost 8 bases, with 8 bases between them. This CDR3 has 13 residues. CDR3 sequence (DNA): TGTGCCAGCAGCTTGGGGGCCCCGGGGGAGCTGTTTTTT. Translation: CASSLGAPGELFF.

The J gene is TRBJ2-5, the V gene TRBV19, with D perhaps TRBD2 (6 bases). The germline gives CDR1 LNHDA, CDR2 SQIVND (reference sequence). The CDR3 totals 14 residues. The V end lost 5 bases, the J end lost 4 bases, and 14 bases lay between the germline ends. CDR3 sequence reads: CASSLAGSPETQYF. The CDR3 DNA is TGTGCCAGTAGTTTGGCGGGATCCCCAGAGACCCAGTACTTC.